This T cell receptor beta chain was found in a study of blood T cells in healthy people across ages. Sample-barcoded 5' priming and a J-beta primer mix drove a second PCR of roughly 6 to 12 cycles. TCRdb analysed the 5' RACE reads with MiXCR anew, one entry per CDR3 protein. The data contain over 450,000 distinct CDR3 sequences, less than 25% of them singletons. The CDR3 spans 13 residues. Germline values: CDR1 DFQATT, CDR2 SNEGSKA (reference sequence). V was clipped by 7 bases and J by 3 bases, with 16 bases between them. The data also belong to a second study, concerning T cells of mothers and their children. That paper notes: It was found that thymic selection shapes TCR recombination output similarly in related and unrelated pairs.

This sequence was found in a boy between 10 and 17 years old in good health. The rearrangement joins TRBV20-1 to TRBJ2-7; perhaps D is TRBD1 or TRBD2 (6 bases each). Sample: blood. CDR3 in DNA: TGCAGTGGGGGGGCGGAATGCGTCTACGAGCAGTACTTC. Translation gives CSGGAECVYEQYF.